The clone carrying this TCR beta chain was counted between two and nine times. These data come from a study of blood T cell repertoires in COVID-19. Germline assignment: CDR1 MNHEY and CDR2 SVGAGI. V was clipped by 6 bases and J by 4 bases, with 13 bases between them. The CDR3 length is 13 residues. The data were produced by immunoSEQ multiplex PCR, yet TCRdb's version contains in-frame clones alone and is incomplete. Of around 300,000 clones detected, 80% to 90% appear once; the ten largest clones hold over 2%. The J gene is TRBJ2-7, the V gene TRBV6-5, with D perhaps matching TRBD1 (5 bases). The source material was PBMCs or T cells enriched from blood (not recorded which). This receptor was taken from a woman aged 18-35 years who had recovered from COVID-19. The CDR3 DNA sequence: TGTGCCAGCAGCAAGCCCCAGGGATACGAGCAGTACTTC. It yields the protein CASSKPQGYEQYF.